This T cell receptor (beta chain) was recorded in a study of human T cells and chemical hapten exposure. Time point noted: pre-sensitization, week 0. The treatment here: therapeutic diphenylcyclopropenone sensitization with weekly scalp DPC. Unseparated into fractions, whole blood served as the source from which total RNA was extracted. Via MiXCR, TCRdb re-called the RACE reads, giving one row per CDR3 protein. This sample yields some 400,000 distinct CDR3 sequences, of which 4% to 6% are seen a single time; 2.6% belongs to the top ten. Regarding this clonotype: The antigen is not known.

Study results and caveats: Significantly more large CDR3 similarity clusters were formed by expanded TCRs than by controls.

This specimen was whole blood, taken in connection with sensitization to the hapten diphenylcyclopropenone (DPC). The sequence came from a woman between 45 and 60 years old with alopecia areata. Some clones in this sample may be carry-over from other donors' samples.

This CDR3 reads CASSVGQKDTEAFF. CDR3 nucleotides: TGTGCCAGCAGCGTAGGGCAGAAAGACACTGAAGCTTTCTTT. V usage is TRBV9 and J usage is TRBJ1-1; D is ambiguous. V was clipped by 0 bases and J by 3 bases, with 9 bases between them. The CDR3 is 14 amino acids. Germline-derived CDR1 and CDR2 are SGDLS and YYNGEE.